A selection of T cell receptor beta chains follows, all from one sample in a study of T cells in Graves' hyperthyroidism and ophthalmopathy. TCRdb re-derived calls from the multiplex PCR reads in MiXCR, one entry per CDR3 protein. Of about 350,000 distinct CDR3 sequences listed, over 15% are singletons. Material: blood. These receptors were taken from a woman aged 18-29 years with Graves' hyperthyroidism. CDR3s include the opening cysteine and the closing phenylalanine or tryptophan. D genes are given only for firm matches. The size entry is marked missing in some rows and otherwise reads once, few, many or a size class.

J: TRBJ1-3; V: TRBV6-1; size: many; D: .; CDR3: CASSRDGGGTIYF; DNA: TGTGCCAGCAGCCGGGACGGCGGAGGCACCATATATTTT
J: TRBJ1-5; V: TRBV27; size: many; D: .; CDR3: CASSSNTGNQPQHF; DNA: TGTGCCAGCAGTTCGAACACAGGCAATCAGCCCCAGCATTTT
J: TRBJ2-2; V: TRBV15; size: many; D: .; CDR3: CATSPGLANTGELFF; DNA: TGTGCCACCAGCCCGGGACTCGCGAACACCGGGGAGCTGTTTTTT
J: TRBJ1-2; V: TRBV30; size: many; D: .; CDR3: CAWSVTRAAGYTF; DNA: TGTGCCTGGAGTGTCACCAGGGCCGCTGGCTACACCTTC
J: TRBJ1-2; V: TRBV6-1; size: many; D: .; CDR3: CASRLTGPYGYTF; DNA: TGTGCCAGCAGACTAACAGGCCCCTATGGCTACACCTTC
J: TRBJ1-1; V: TRBV6-4; size: many; D: TRBD1; CDR3: CASRNPRQGAGNTEAFF; DNA: TGTGCCAGCAGGAACCCGAGACAGGGGGCGGGGAACACTGAAGCTTTCTTT
J: TRBJ2-7; V: TRBV5-6; size: few; D: TRBD2; CDR3: CASSALLAGVSYEQYF; DNA: TGTGCCAGCAGCGCCTTACTAGCGGGGGTCTCCTACGAGCAGTACTTC
J: TRBJ1-2; V: TRBV5-1; size: many; D: TRBD1; CDR3: CASSRSGQGNGYTF; DNA: TGCGCCAGCAGCCGGTCTGGACAGGGAAATGGCTACACCTTC
J: TRBJ1-2; V: TRBV28; size: many; D: TRBD1; CDR3: CASSTGGNGYTF; DNA: TGTGCCAGCAGTACAGGGGGCAATGGCTACACCTTC
J: TRBJ1-3; V: TRBV12-5; size: many; D: .; CDR3: CASGFGGNTIYF; DNA: TGTGCTAGTGGTTTTGGAGGAAACACCATATATTTT
J: TRBJ1-2; V: TRBV6-5; size: .; D: TRBD1; CDR3: CASSYSGQVDYGYTF; DNA: TGTGCCAGCAGTTACTCGGGACAGGTTGACTATGGCTACACCTTC
J: TRBJ2-2; V: TRBV9; size: .; D: TRBD2; CDR3: CASSVIPLAGASTGELFF; DNA: TGTGCCAGCAGCGTAATCCCGCTAGCGGGGGCCAGCACCGGGGAGCTGTTTTTT
J: TRBJ2-7; V: TRBV5-1; size: many; D: TRBD2; CDR3: CASSYSSGPSYEQYF; DNA: TGCGCCAGCAGCTATTCTAGCGGGCCATCCTACGAGCAGTACTTC
J: TRBJ1-1; V: TRBV27; size: .; D: .; CDR3: CASSFSFGSGTEAFF; DNA: TGTGCCAGCAGTTTTTCGTTTGGCTCCGGCACTGAAGCTTTCTTT
J: TRBJ2-5; V: TRBV20-1; size: many; D: TRBD2; CDR3: CSARRDYRETQYF; DNA: TGCAGTGCTAGGCGGGACTACAGAGAGACCCAGTACTTC
J: TRBJ2-6; V: TRBV28; size: many; D: .; CDR3: CASGGGAGANVLTF; DNA: TGTGCCAGCGGTGGGGGCGCTGGGGCCAACGTCCTGACTTTC
J: TRBJ1-5; V: TRBV20-1; size: .; D: TRBD1; CDR3: CSARLPQKGAGNQPQHF; DNA: TGCAGTGCTAGACTCCCTCAAAAGGGGGCAGGAAATCAGCCCCAGCATTTT
J: TRBJ2-5; V: TRBV18; size: few; D: .; CDR3: CASSPQLLDSSLFESETQYF; DNA: TGTGCCAGCTCACCACAGCTTCTGGACAGTTCTCTCTTTGAGTCGGAGACCCAGTACTTC
J: TRBJ1-2; V: TRBV2; size: .; D: .; CDR3: CASSESRSGYTF; DNA: TGTGCCAGCAGTGAATCCCGCTCGGGCTACACCTTC
J: TRBJ2-5; V: TRBV5-1; size: .; D: .; CDR3: CASSLALGIQETQYF; DNA: TGCGCCAGCAGCTTGGCCCTCGGGATCCAAGAGACCCAGTACTTC
J: TRBJ2-5; V: TRBV7-8; size: many; D: .; CDR3: CASSLVDPRRETQYF; DNA: TGTGCCAGCAGCTTAGTAGATCCTAGGAGGGAGACCCAGTACTTC
J: TRBJ1-2; V: TRBV6-5; size: many; D: TRBD1; CDR3: CASSYLGQGGGGYTF; DNA: TGTGCCAGCAGTTACCTAGGACAGGGAGGTGGTGGCTACACCTTC
J: TRBJ2-4; V: TRBV2; size: many; D: .; CDR3: CASGYGQQTLAKNIQYF; DNA: TGTGCCAGCGGCTACGGACAACAGACACTAGCCAAAAACATTCAGTACTTC
J: TRBJ1-5; V: TRBV20-1; size: .; D: .; CDR3: CSVGQSTNQPQHF; DNA: TGCAGTGTCGGGCAGTCAACAAATCAGCCCCAGCATTTT
J: TRBJ2-1; V: TRBV20-1; size: many; D: .; CDR3: CSARDGGYNEQFF; DNA: TGCAGTGCTAGAGATGGGGGATACAATGAGCAGTTCTTC
J: TRBJ1-2; V: TRBV29-1; size: .; D: .; CDR3: CSVEDPTAVGYTF; DNA: TGCAGCGTTGAAGATCCAACGGCGGTTGGCTACACCTTC
J: TRBJ1-2; V: TRBV6-2/TRBV6-3; size: .; D: .; CDR3: CASWEVNYGYTF; DNA: TGTGCCAGTTGGGAGGTCAACTATGGCTACACCTTC
J: TRBJ2-5; V: TRBV12-3/TRBV12-4; size: .; D: TRBD2; CDR3: CASSSRLARGAETQYF; DNA: TGTGCCAGCAGTTCCAGACTAGCTCGGGGAGCAGAGACCCAGTACTTC
J: TRBJ1-3; V: TRBV5-1; size: many; D: .; CDR3: CASSFLSSYSGNTIYF; DNA: TGCGCCAGCAGCTTTTTGTCTTCCTACTCTGGAAACACCATATATTTT
J: TRBJ2-5; V: TRBV9; size: many; D: .; CDR3: CASSVGASAFQETQYF; DNA: TGTGCCAGCAGCGTAGGGGCTAGCGCTTTCCAAGAGACCCAGTACTTC
J: TRBJ2-6; V: TRBV24-1; size: .; D: TRBD2; CDR3: CATSDSAGGTPSSGANVLTF; DNA: TGTGCCACCAGTGATTCCGCGGGGGGGACACCCAGCTCTGGGGCCAACGTCCTGACTTTC
J: TRBJ2-5; V: TRBV5-1; size: few; D: TRBD2; CDR3: CASSLKRGGVETQYF; DNA: TGCGCCAGCAGCTTGAAGCGGGGGGGCGTCGAGACCCAGTACTTC
J: TRBJ1-5; V: TRBV6-1; size: .; D: TRBD1; CDR3: CASSEWGTGNQPQHF; DNA: TGTGCCAGCAGTGAATGGGGGACAGGGAATCAGCCCCAGCATTTT
J: TRBJ1-2; V: TRBV6-1; size: many; D: .; CDR3: CASSEVAGARYYGYTF; DNA: TGTGCCAGCAGTGAAGTAGCAGGGGCCAGGTACTATGGCTACACCTTC
J: TRBJ1-2; V: TRBV20-1; size: many; D: .; CDR3: CSAREAVNYGYTF; DNA: TGCAGTGCTAGGGAGGCCGTTAACTATGGCTACACCTTC
J: TRBJ2-7; V: TRBV5-5; size: many; D: .; CDR3: CASSFSDVLYEQYF; DNA: TGTGCCAGCAGCTTTTCGGACGTGCTTTACGAGCAGTACTTC
J: TRBJ2-7; V: TRBV2; size: few; D: TRBD2; CDR3: CASKALAGNYYEQYF; DNA: TGTGCCAGCAAGGCCCTAGCGGGGAATTACTACGAGCAGTACTTC
J: TRBJ2-5; V: TRBV7-3; size: .; D: TRBD2; CDR3: CASSLTASSGGAQETQYF; DNA: TGTGCCAGCAGCTTAACGGCCTCTAGCGGGGGGGCGCAAGAGACCCAGTACTTC